This paragraph covers one TCR beta chain sequence. The data originate from a study of blood T cell repertoires in COVID-19. The CDR3 sequence is 17 residues long. From germline, CDR1 is MDHEN and CDR2 SYDVKM. V lost 8 bases, J lost 6 bases, and 15 bases stayed unmatched. The protocol was immunoSEQ multiplex PCR, while the TCRdb copy is restricted to in-frame clones and leaves out a portion. Counted here are about 360,000 clones, roughly 86% occurring once; the ten biggest clones make up less than 3.5%. The chain recombines TRBV28 with TRBJ2-3; 12 nucleotides align to TRBD2. Sample: peripheral blood. This TCR was sampled from a human donor in a cohort sampled during active COVID-19. The chain's CDR3 is CASPASGRAGVGDTQYF. CDR3 sequence (DNA): TGTGCCAGCCCTGCTAGCGGGAGGGCCGGGGTAGGGGATACGCAGTATTTT.